These 27 T cell receptor beta chains were all obtained from the same sample, sequenced in a study of blood T cell repertoires in COVID-19. Clones were sequenced by immunoSEQ multiplex PCR, and TCRdb holds only the in-frame ones, with some missing. Found here are tens of thousands of clones, about 82% of them singletons; the top ten hold 15% to 20%. The source material was peripheral blood. These receptors came from a human donor in a cohort sampled during active COVID-19.

The chain employs TRBV24-1 and TRBJ2-3; 7 nucleotides align to TRBD1. The CDR3 consists of 15 residues. V lost 4 bases and J lost 0; bases outside the gene matches: 3. The V gene's germline CDR1 is KGHDR and CDR2 SFDVKD. The CDR3 protein is CATSEPTGSTDTQYF. CDR3 in DNA: TGTGCCACCAGTGAACCGACAGGGAGCACAGATACGCAGTATTTT.

This clone has a handful of counts. The CDR3 reads CASTMGAGSTPQHF. CDR3 sequence (DNA): TGTGCCAGTACCATGGGGGCAGGGAGCACACCCCAGCATTTT. The V call is TRBV19, the J call TRBJ1-5; a weak D match, TRBD1 (6 bases). With 7 bases removed from V and 10 bases from J, the gap between germline ends came to 20 bases. The germline gives CDR1 LNHDA, CDR2 SQIVND (reference sequence). This CDR3 spans 14 amino acids.

J is TRBJ2-3 and V is TRBV29-1; D gene ambiguous. V lost 4 bases, J lost 1 base, and 6 bases lay in between. The CDR3 sequence is 12 residues long. Per germline, CDR1 SQVTM and CDR2 ANQGSEA. CDR3 region: CSVARRTDTQYF. In DNA form, the CDR3 reads TGCAGCGTTGCCAGGCGCACAGATACGCAGTATTTT.

A note on this clone: No DNA is shown, since the ends of the CDR3 on it are uncertain; the CDR3 is the one TCRdb lists. This rearrangement joins TRBV27 to TRBJ2-3; the table gives TRBD2 as D, unverified against the DNA. Including both end residues, the CDR3 is 15 amino acids long. Germline CDR1 and CDR2: MNHEY and SMNVEV (reference sequence). This CDR3 reads CASSSSRGGTDTQYF.

The V call is TRBV6-6, the J call TRBJ1-2; TRBD1 aligns across 11 bases. The V gene end was trimmed by 5 bases and the J gene end by 4 bases; junction bases not matched to a gene: 9. CDR1 is MNHNY, CDR2 SVGAGI, per germline (reference sequence). This CDR3 has 16 residues. DNA for the CDR3: TGTGCCAGCAGTAAGGACAGGGGGCGCTATGGCTATGGCTACACCTTC. Translating gives CASSKDRGRYGYGYTF.

This chain uses TRBV25-1 with TRBJ2-3, with 8 bases lining up with TRBD2. The CDR3 contains 13 residues. The germline V gene encodes CDR1 MGHDK and CDR2 SYGVNS. The junction had 8 bases not matched to a gene; V was cut back by 7 bases and J by 8 bases. CDR3 nucleotide sequence: TGTGCCAGCACCGTAGCGGGGACTGGTACGCAGTATTTT. Translation gives CASTVAGTGTQYF.

The chain recombines TRBV7-2 with TRBJ2-5; 7 bases align to TRBD2. The CDR3 is 15 residues long. The germline CDR1 and CDR2 sequences are SGHTA and FQGNSA. V gave up 4 bases and J gave up 10 bases; unmatched junction bases: 15. Written as DNA, the CDR3 is TGTGCCAGCAGCTATTCCGGGACTACAACACGGGGCCAGTACTTC. It yields the protein CASSYSGTTTRGQYF.

The V call is TRBV19, the J call TRBJ1-5; TRBD1 matches at 8 bases. Losses at the gene ends were 9 bases for V and 2 bases for J; bases not matched to a gene: 6. Germline V gene data show CDR1 as LNHDA and CDR2 as SQIVND (reference sequence). There are 14 residues in the CDR3. Written as DNA, the CDR3 is TGTGCCAGCAGTCAGGGGGCTGGCAATCAGCCCCAGCATTTT. This translates into CASSQGAGNQPQHF.

The rearrangement links TRBV5-1 to TRBJ1-2, with 8 nucleotides matching TRBD1. After removal of 4 bases from V and 4 bases from J, the junction contained 6 bases not matched to a gene. Germline-derived CDR1 and CDR2 are SGHRS and YFSETQ. This CDR3 has 14 amino acids. As DNA, the CDR3 is TGCGCCAGCAGCCGAGGGACAGGCACCTATGGCTACACCTTC. This gives the protein CASSRGTGTYGYTF.

V gene TRBV18 combines with J gene TRBJ2-3; the D is unclear. The V and J ends lost 3 bases and 2 bases respectively, with 3 bases between them. The CDR3 length is 12 residues. CDR1 KGHSH and CDR2 LQKENI come from the germline V gene. Here the CDR3 DNA reads TGTGCCAGCTCACCGGCCACAGATACGCAGTATTTT. Translated, it gives CASSPATDTQYF.

The chain employs TRBV19 and TRBJ1-6, with 8 positions matching TRBD1. The J segment lost 0 bases and the V segment lost 7 bases, leaving 5 bases of the junction unmatched. In germline, CDR1 is LNHDA, CDR2 SQIVND (reference sequence). The CDR3 loop spans 16 amino acids. In DNA form, the CDR3 reads TGTGCCAGTAAGGGACAGGCCCTCTCCTATAATTCACCCCTCCACTTT. This encodes CASKGQALSYNSPLHF.

The chain couples TRBV5-1 to TRBJ1-6, with D possibly being TRBD1 (6 bases). The CDR3 covers 14 residues. V gave up 5 bases and J gave up 8 bases, with 14 bases separating them. The germline CDR1 and CDR2 sequences are SGHRS and YFSETQ. The DNA for the CDR3 is TGCGCCAGCAGGGATGAACAGGGAGATTCACCCCTCCACTTT. This gives the protein CASRDEQGDSPLHF.

The chain combines TRBV9 with TRBJ2-5; D unresolved. Germline V lookup: CDR1 SGDLS, CDR2 YYNGEE. V lost 1 base to trimming and J lost 1 base, with 8 bases between them. The CDR3 spans 14 residues. The DNA for the CDR3 is TGTGCCAGCAGCGTAACCGCGATCCAAGAGACCCAGTACTTC. Translated: CASSVTAIQETQYF.

The rearrangement uses TRBV10-3 and TRBJ2-7, with 9 bases lining up with TRBD1. J was trimmed by 7 bases and V by 4 bases; bases with no gene match: 5. The V gene's germline CDR1 is ENHRY and CDR2 SYGVKD. This CDR3 is 13 amino acids long. Written as DNA, the CDR3 is TGTGCCATCAGTGGGCAGGACAGGGGAGAGCAGTACTTC. It translates to CAISGQDRGEQYF.

This chain links TRBV20-1 with TRBJ2-5; D remains ambiguous. The CDR3 runs 11 residues. Germline CDR1 is DFQATT and CDR2 is SNEGSKA (reference sequence). Trimming stripped 7 bases from V and 1 base from J, with 7 bases between. The CDR3 DNA follows: TGCAGTGGGGCAGGCCAAGAGACCCAGTACTTC. Protein: CSGAGQETQYF.

The genes are TRBV4-1 and TRBJ1-3, with TRBD1 matching over 9 bases. This CDR3 contains 20 residues. Germline-derived CDR1 and CDR2 are MGHRA and YSYEKL. Trimming cost V 1 base and J 0 bases; bases outside gene matches: 13. CDR3 DNA sequence: TGCGCCAGCAGCCAAGGTCCGGGACAGGGAATCCTATTCTCTGGAAACACCATATATTTT. Translating gives CASSQGPGQGILFSGNTIYF.

V usage is TRBV10-1 and J usage is TRBJ2-7; 9 bases map to TRBD1. The length of the CDR3 is 16 residues. The ends lost 7 bases at V and 1 base at J; junction bases unmatched: 11. CDR1 and CDR2 (germline): WNHNN, SYGVQD (reference sequence). In DNA, the CDR3 is TGCGCCAGCAAAGGGGAACAGGGGGCCCTTTCCTACGAGCAGTACTTC. It specifies CASKGEQGALSYEQYF.

The chain recombines TRBV21-1 with TRBJ2-1; TRBD2, the D gene given by the table, was not confirmed from the DNA. TRBV21-1 is a listed pseudogene. The CDR3 loop spans 17 amino acids. CDR3 loop: CASSKRLWERGFDEQFF. CDR3 DNA sequence: TGTGCCAGCAGCAAAAGGCTCTGGGAGCGGGGTTTCGATGAGCAGTTCTTC.

CDR3 bases: TGTGCCAGCAGCCCCCAGACGATACTAGCGGGGAAGAATGAGCAGTTCTTC. Protein sequence: CASSPQTILAGKNEQFF. V is TRBV11-2 and J is TRBJ2-1, with 10 bases that match TRBD2. V shed 5 bases, J shed 7 bases, and the junction held 14 bases outside the gene matches. Germline V lookup: CDR1 SGHAT, CDR2 FQNNGV. This CDR3 is built from 17 residues.

The chain employs TRBV9 and TRBJ2-1, with 8 nucleotides matching TRBD2. V dropped 4 bases and J dropped 10; count of bases not matched to a gene: 16. This CDR3 region has 16 residues. Germline V gene sequence: CDR1 SGDLS, CDR2 YYNGEE. The CDR3 sequence is CASSSRYESGGREQFF. The CDR3 DNA is TGTGCCAGCAGCTCCCGGTATGAGAGCGGGGGACGAGAGCAGTTCTTC.

This clone has only one observation. The chain recombines TRBV6-2 or TRBV6-3 with TRBJ2-5, with 11 nucleotides matching TRBD2. The CDR3 runs to 17 residues. J gave up 1 base and V 5 bases, and 9 bases lay outside the gene matches. Germline assignment: CDR1 MNHEY and CDR2 SVGEGT. CDR3 in DNA: TGTGCCAGCAGTACACGAGGGACTAGCGGACTCCAAGAGACCCAGTACTTC. It translates to CASSTRGTSGLQETQYF.

The chain carries TRBV14 and TRBJ1-1; D is ambiguous. CDR3 size: 12 residues. V was trimmed by 3 bases and J by 7 bases, leaving 9 bases between them. The germline gives CDR1 SGHDN, CDR2 FVKESK. CDR3 sequence (DNA): TGTGCCAGCAGCCATCGAAGGAGTGAAGCTTTCTTT. Its translation: CASSHRRSEAFF.

This clone showed up just a few times. The V call is TRBV29-1, the J call TRBJ1-2, with 7 bases fitting TRBD1. Germline CDR1 is SQVTM and CDR2 is ANQGSEA. V lost 5 bases and J lost 2; bases outside the gene matches: 2. The CDR3 extends over 12 amino acids. CDR3 residues: CSVPGGNYGYTF. For the CDR3, the DNA is TGCAGCGTTCCAGGGGGAAACTATGGCTACACCTTC.

This clone came up once. The chain has TRBV6-2 or TRBV6-3 and TRBJ2-7; D is unclear. CDR1 is MNHEY and CDR2 is SVGEGT in the germline V gene. V was trimmed by 0 bases and J by 6 bases, leaving 12 bases between them. CDR3 length equals 14 residues. In DNA, the CDR3 is TGTGCCAGCAGTTACTCGAGTGTCCTGCTCGAGCAGTACTTC. Translation: CASSYSSVLLEQYF.

This clone was observed a single time. Here the CDR3 reads CAINRGNNSPLHF. The CDR3 DNA sequence: TGTGCCATAAACAGGGGAAATAATTCACCCCTCCACTTT. The rearrangement links TRBV10-3 to TRBJ1-6, with TRBD1 identical over 7 bases. The germline gives CDR1 ENHRY, CDR2 SYGVKD. This CDR3 contains 13 residues. V was clipped by 9 bases and J by 5 bases; unmatched bases: 4.

In DNA form, the CDR3 reads TGTGCCACCAGCAGGAGACAGGCCGTTAATGAAAAACTGTTTTTT. Protein: CATSRRQAVNEKLFF. This chain links TRBV15 with TRBJ1-4; weak D call: TRBD1 (6 bases). The CDR3 covers 15 residues. CDR1 and CDR2 from the germline V gene are LNHNV and YYDKDF (reference sequence). V lost 3 bases and J lost 4, with 12 bases in between.

The genes are TRBV18 and TRBJ1-4, with D possibly TRBD1 on 6 matching bases. Germline values: CDR1 KGHSH, CDR2 LQKENI. The germline V and J ends were trimmed by 3 bases and 8 bases, with 16 bases remaining between them. The CDR3 extends over 15 amino acids. CDR3 region: CASSPDITGTEKLFF. In nucleotides, the CDR3 is TGTGCCAGCTCACCCGATATCACCGGGACAGAAAAACTGTTTTTT.